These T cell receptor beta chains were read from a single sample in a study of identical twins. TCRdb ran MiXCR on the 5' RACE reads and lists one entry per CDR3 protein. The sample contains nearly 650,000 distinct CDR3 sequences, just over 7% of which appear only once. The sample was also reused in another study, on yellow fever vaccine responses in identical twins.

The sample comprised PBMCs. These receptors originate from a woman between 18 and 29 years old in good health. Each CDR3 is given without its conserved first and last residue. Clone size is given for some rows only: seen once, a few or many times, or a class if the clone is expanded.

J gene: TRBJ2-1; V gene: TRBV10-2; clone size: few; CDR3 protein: ASRRGGGSSYNEQF
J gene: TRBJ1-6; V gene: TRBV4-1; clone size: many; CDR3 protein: ASSQGGDRENSPLH
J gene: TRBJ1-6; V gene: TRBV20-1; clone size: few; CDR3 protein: SARDQADTPLH
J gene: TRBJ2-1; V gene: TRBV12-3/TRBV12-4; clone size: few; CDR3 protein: ASSFWQGKAYNEQF
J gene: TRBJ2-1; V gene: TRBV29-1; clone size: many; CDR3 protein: SVLPTSSSYNEQF
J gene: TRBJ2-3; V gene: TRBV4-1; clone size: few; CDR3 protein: ASSQGLSNTDTQY
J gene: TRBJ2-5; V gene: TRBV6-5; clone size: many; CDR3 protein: ASSNRQQYQETQY
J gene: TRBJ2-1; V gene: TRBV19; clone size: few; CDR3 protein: ASSLGTATNEQF
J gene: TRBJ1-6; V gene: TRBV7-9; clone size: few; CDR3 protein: ASSSPGRANSPLH
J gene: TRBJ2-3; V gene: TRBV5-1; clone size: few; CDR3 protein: ASSKAGTTTPDTQY
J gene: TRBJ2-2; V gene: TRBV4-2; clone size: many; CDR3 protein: ASSLGGYITGELF
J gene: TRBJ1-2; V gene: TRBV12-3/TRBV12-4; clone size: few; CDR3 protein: ASSFGGPGDGYT
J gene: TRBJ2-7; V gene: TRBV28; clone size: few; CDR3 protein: ASSPDSPFSYEQY
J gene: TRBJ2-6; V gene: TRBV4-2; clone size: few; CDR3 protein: ASSRPFPGLTSSGANVLT
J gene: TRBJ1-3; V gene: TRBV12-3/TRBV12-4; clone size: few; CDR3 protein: ASSPGGAAGNTIY
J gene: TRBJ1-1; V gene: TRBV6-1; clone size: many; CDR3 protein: ASSLTGTNEAF
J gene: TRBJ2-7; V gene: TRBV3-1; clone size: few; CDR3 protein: ASTSLAGGIYEQY
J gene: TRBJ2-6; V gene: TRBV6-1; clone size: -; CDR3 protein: ASRGDGSGANVLT
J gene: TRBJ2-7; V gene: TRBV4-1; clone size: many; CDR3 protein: ASSQLLAGVYEQY
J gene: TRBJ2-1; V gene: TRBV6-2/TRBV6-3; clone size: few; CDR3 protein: ASSSPGRAYNEQF
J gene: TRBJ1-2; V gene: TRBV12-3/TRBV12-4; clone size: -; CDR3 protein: ASSFRGSSYGYT
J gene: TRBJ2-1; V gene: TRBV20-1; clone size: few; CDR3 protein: SARAERAEQF
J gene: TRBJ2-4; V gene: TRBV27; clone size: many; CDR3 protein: ASSHGGAFKNIQY
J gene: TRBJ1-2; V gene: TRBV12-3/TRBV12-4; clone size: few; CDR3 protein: ASSSREEYGYT
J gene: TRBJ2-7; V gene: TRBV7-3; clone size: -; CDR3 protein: ASSLIAGAFHEQY
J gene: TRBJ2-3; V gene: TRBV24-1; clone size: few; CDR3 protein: ATSDHRLAGATDTQY